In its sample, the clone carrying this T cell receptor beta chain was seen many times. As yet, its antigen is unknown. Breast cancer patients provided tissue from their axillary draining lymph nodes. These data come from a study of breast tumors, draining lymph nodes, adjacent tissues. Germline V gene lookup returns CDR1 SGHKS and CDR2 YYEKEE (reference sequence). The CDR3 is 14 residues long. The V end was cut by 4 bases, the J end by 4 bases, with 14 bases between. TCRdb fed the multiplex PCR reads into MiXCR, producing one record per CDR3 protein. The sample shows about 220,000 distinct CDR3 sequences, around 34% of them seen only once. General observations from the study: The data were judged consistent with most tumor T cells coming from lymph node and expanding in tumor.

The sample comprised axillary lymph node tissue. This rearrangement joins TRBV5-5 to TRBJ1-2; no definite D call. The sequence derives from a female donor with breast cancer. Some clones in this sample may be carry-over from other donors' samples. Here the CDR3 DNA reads TGTGCCAGCAGCCCCGGTCCGGTTTTCTATGGCTACACCTTC. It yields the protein CASSPGPVFYGYTF.